The 31 T cell receptor beta chains below come from one sample, sequenced in a study of cytomegalovirus exposure and HLA in healthy donors. Use of 60 Vbeta and 13 Jbeta primers characterized the PCR. TCRdb's table, derived via immunoSEQ multiplex PCR, lists solely in-frame clones and lacks some. This sample has about 100,000 clones, with 60% to 75% found just once. The sequencing input was PBMCs. The receptors derive from a man aged 50 to 59 in good health and CMV-seronegative.

The chain couples TRBV4-2 to TRBJ2-7; 10 nucleotides agree with TRBD1. J gave up 6 bases and V 4 bases, and 9 bases lay outside the gene matches. The CDR3 runs 15 residues. In germline, CDR1 is LGHNA, CDR2 YNFKEQ. The CDR3: CASSLPGQGFREQYF. The CDR3 nucleotides are TGTGCCAGCAGCCTCCCGGGACAGGGGTTTCGCGAGCAGTACTTC.

This clone was detected a few times. The V call is TRBV2, the J call TRBJ2-2, with 13 bases that match TRBD2. The CDR3 extends over 17 amino acids. Germline V lookup: CDR1 SNHLY, CDR2 FYNNEI. With V trimmed by 7 bases and J by 5 bases, 10 bases remained unmatched. The CDR3 DNA reads TGTGCCAGCATCGGAGGACTAGCGGGAGTACGGACCGGGGAGCTGTTTTTT. As protein: CASIGGLAGVRTGELFF.

This chain joins TRBV6-1 and TRBJ2-7; TRBD2 aligns across 9 bases. Germline trimming cut 6 bases from V and 6 bases from J; bases unmatched to any gene: 12. Germline V CDR1 and CDR2: MNHNS, SASEGT. The CDR3 has 15 residues. The CDR3 sequence: CASRNSGGGAIEQYF. The CDR3 region has the DNA TGTGCCAGCAGGAACTCCGGCGGGGGGGCGATCGAGCAGTACTTC.

This rearrangement joins TRBV5-1 to TRBJ2-2, with 9 bases identical to TRBD1. Germline lookup yields CDR1 SGHRS and CDR2 YFSETQ. Unmatched junction bases numbered 9, after V lost 0 bases and J lost 3 bases. The CDR3 totals 18 residues. The CDR3 nucleotides are TGCGCCAGCAGCTTGGTTTTTTTGGGACAGGGTGACACCGGGGAGCTGTTTTTT. Translated, it gives CASSLVFLGQGDTGELFF.

The chain is built from TRBV7-3 and TRBJ2-5; TRBD2 aligns across 7 bases. The length of the CDR3 is 15 residues. From germline, CDR1 is SGHTA and CDR2 FQGTGA. Losses at the gene ends were 2 bases for V and 2 bases for J; bases not matched to a gene: 5. Here the CDR3 reads CASSLHGGMQETQYF. The CDR3 region has the DNA TGTGCCAGCAGCTTACACGGGGGGATGCAAGAGACCCAGTACTTC.

This clone was recorded a few times. V and J are TRBV30 and TRBJ1-4, with 7 bases matching TRBD1. Germline CDR1 reads GTSNPN; CDR2 reads SVGIG (reference sequence). The CDR3 spans 11 residues. After removal of 6 bases from V and 7 bases from J, the junction contained 2 bases not matched to a gene. Here the CDR3 reads CACGTAEKLFF. As DNA, the CDR3 is TGTGCCTGCGGGACAGCTGAAAAACTGTTTTTT.

A word on this clone: The germline gene is not matched at one end of the junction; a read error may be the cause. The chain is built from TRBV7-9 and TRBJ2-7; TRBD1 agrees at 10 bases. CDR3 length: 15 residues. Germline lookup yields CDR1 SEHNR and CDR2 FQNEAQ (reference sequence). In DNA form, the CDR3 reads TGTTCCAGCAGCTTAGCGGGGACAGGGGCCAACGAGCAGTACTTC. It encodes CSSSLAGTGANEQYF.

This clone came up a few times. CDR3 amino acids: CASTSTGDTQYF. CDR3 coding DNA: TGTGCCAGCACCTCAACCGGGGATACGCAGTATTTT. The chain links TRBV27 to TRBJ2-3; D ambiguous. Germline V gene data show CDR1 as MNHEY and CDR2 as SMNVEV (reference sequence). Trimming pared 7 bases from V and 6 bases from J, leaving 11 bases between. The CDR3 covers 12 residues.

J is TRBJ1-4 and V is TRBV29-1; D gene uncertain. Germline CDR1 reads SQVTM; CDR2 reads ANQGSEA. The CDR3 runs 13 residues. The ends were cut back, 7 bases at V and 3 bases at J, with 12 bases in the middle. The CDR3 loop is CSALERANEKLFF. The CDR3 DNA sequence: TGCAGCGCCTTGGAACGGGCTAATGAAAAACTGTTTTTT. The variable domain in full, with the rest retrieved from reference TRBV29-1 and TRBJ1-4, is SAVISQKPSRDICQRGTSLTIQCQVDSQVTMMFWYRQQPGQSLTLIATANQGSEATYESGFVIDKFPISRPNLTFSTLTVSNMSPEDSSIYLCSALERANEKLFFGSGTQLSVL.

The J gene is TRBJ2-5, the V gene TRBV5-1; D call uncertain. Germline V CDR1 and CDR2: SGHRS, YFSETQ. V shed 5 bases and J shed 0 bases, with 5 bases lying between them. The CDR3 sequence is 12 residues long. This chain's CDR3 is CASRSDQETQYF. The CDR3, as DNA: TGCGCCAGCAGATCCGACCAAGAGACCCAGTACTTC.

The chain combines TRBV5-1 with TRBJ2-7; 12 bases map to TRBD2. Trimming at V came to 4 bases and at J to 3 bases, leaving 5 bases not matched to a gene. The CDR3 loop spans 15 amino acids. CDR1 and CDR2 from the germline V gene are SGHRS and YFSETQ. CDR3 loop: CASSLQTSGGYEQYF. CDR3 in DNA: TGCGCCAGCAGCCTCCAGACTAGCGGGGGCTACGAGCAGTACTTC.

As regards this clone: One junction end disagrees with the germline gene, perhaps due to a read error. The V call is TRBV6-6, the J call TRBJ1-4; tentative D call: TRBD1 (5 bases). The CDR3 consists of 16 residues. Germline V gives CDR1 MNHNY, CDR2 SVGAGI (reference sequence). The CDR3 spells CASSYSPAGTTEKLFF. As DNA, the CDR3 is TGTGCCAGCAGTTACTCGCCGGCCGGGACTACTGAAAAACTGTTTTTT.

V usage is TRBV27 and J usage is TRBJ1-1; TRBD1 might be the D (5 bases). V was clipped by 4 bases and J by 1 base, with 10 bases between them. This CDR3 comprises 14 residues. The germline V gene has CDR1 MNHEY and CDR2 SMNVEV (reference sequence). The CDR3 DNA is TGTGCCAGCAGTTCGGGACTGGGGAACACTGAAGCTTTCTTT. It is translated as CASSSGLGNTEAFF.

The gene calls are TRBV15 and TRBJ2-5, with D tentatively TRBD2 (5 bases). The V gene's germline CDR1 is LNHNV and CDR2 YYDKDF (reference sequence). The CDR3 length is 13 residues. With 7 bases removed from V and 2 bases from J, the gap between germline ends came to 11 bases. CDR3 amino acids: CATTRGSQETQYF. CDR3 DNA sequence: TGTGCCACCACACGAGGGTCGCAAGAGACCCAGTACTTC.

J is TRBJ2-1 and V is TRBV11-2; TRBD2 might be the D (7 bases). CDR3 size: 15 residues. Germline loops: CDR1 SGHAT, CDR2 FQNNGV. Trimming cost V 6 bases and J 2 bases, with 14 bases left between them. CDR3 coding DNA: TGTGCCAGCAGTCTGGGGGGGGCCACCTACAATGAGCAGTTCTTC. As protein: CASSLGGATYNEQFF.

This clone showed up just a few times. The V call is TRBV5-5, the J call TRBJ1-2; the D gene is possibly TRBD1 (6 bases). Trimming stripped 4 bases from V and 7 bases from J, with 20 bases between. The CDR3 is 15 amino acids. From germline, CDR1 is SGHKS and CDR2 YYEKEE (reference sequence). CDR3 in amino acids: CASSPEQGRKGGYTF. In DNA form, the CDR3 reads TGTGCCAGCAGCCCTGAACAGGGAAGGAAAGGTGGCTACACCTTC.

The chain uses TRBV4-1 and TRBJ2-3, with 7 bases fitting TRBD2. Trimming cost V 4 bases and J 2 bases; bases outside gene matches: 6. The CDR3 length is 15 residues. Looked up from germline, CDR1 is MGHRA and CDR2 is YSYEKL. This chain's CDR3 is CASSLPSGPTDTQYF. DNA of the CDR3: TGCGCCAGCAGCCTTCCTAGCGGTCCCACAGATACGCAGTATTTT.

This clone appeared many times. This CDR3 is CAVSGQSNTEAFF. The CDR3 nucleotides are TGTGCCGTCTCTGGGCAGTCGAACACTGAAGCTTTCTTT. The V and J genes are TRBV10-3 and TRBJ1-1; D ambiguous. Trimming left V 11 bases short and J 1 base short, with 14 bases between. Germline lookup yields CDR1 ENHRY and CDR2 SYGVKD. CDR3 length: 13 residues.

The chain links TRBV7-3 to TRBJ1-1; a possible D gene is TRBD1 (6 bases). Germline-derived CDR1 and CDR2 are SGHTA and FQGTGA. The CDR3 loop spans 13 amino acids. The V end lost 5 bases, the J end lost 7 bases, and 14 bases lay between the germline ends. CDR3 loop: CASSHQGGGEAFF. In DNA, the CDR3 is TGTGCCAGCAGCCACCAGGGAGGGGGTGAAGCTTTCTTT.

V and J are TRBV7-9 and TRBJ2-7, with D possibly matching TRBD2 (5 bases). The CDR3 has 13 amino acids. Trimming pared 4 bases from V and 1 base from J, leaving 8 bases between. Germline lookup yields CDR1 SEHNR and CDR2 FQNEAQ (reference sequence). The CDR3 nucleotides are TGTGCCAGCAGCTCGAGCGGATCCTACGAGCAGTACTTC. This codes for CASSSSGSYEQYF. Full variable domain (remainder filled in from reference TRBV7-9 and TRBJ2-7): DTGVSQNPRHKITKRGQNVTFRCDPISEHNRLYWYRQTLGQGPEFLTYFQNEAQLEKSRLLSDRFSAERPKGSFSTLEIQRTEQGDSAMYLCASSSSGSYEQYFGPGTRLTVT.

The gene calls are TRBV5-1 and TRBJ1-1; 7 positions match TRBD1. This CDR3 region has 13 residues. V lost 6 bases to trimming and J lost 4 bases; unmatched junction nucleotides: 6. CDR1 and CDR2 from the germline V gene are SGHRS and YFSETQ. The CDR3 region is CASNPAGGTEAFF. DNA of the CDR3: TGCGCCAGCAATCCCGCAGGGGGCACTGAAGCTTTCTTT. Drawing the rest from reference TRBV5-1 and TRBJ1-1, the complete variable domain is KAGVTQTPRYLIKTRGQQVTLSCSPISGHRSVSWYQQTPGQGLQFLFEYFSETQRNKGNFPGRFSGRQFSNSRSEMNVSTLELGDSALYLCASNPAGGTEAFFGQGTRLTVV.

The chain couples TRBV18 to TRBJ1-1; possible D gene TRBD1, 6 bases. This CDR3 has 14 amino acids. V was cut by 5 bases and J by 0 bases, with 10 bases left in between. The V gene's germline CDR1 is KGHSH and CDR2 LQKENI. Here the CDR3 reads CASSIGQLNTEAFF. For the CDR3, the DNA is TGTGCCAGCTCAATCGGACAGCTGAACACTGAAGCTTTCTTT. The complete variable domain, with remaining parts taken from reference TRBV18 and TRBJ1-1, reads NAGVMQNPRHLVRRRGQEARLRCSPMKGHSHVYWYRQLPEEGLKFMVYLQKENIIDESGMPKERFSAEFPKEGPSILRIQQVVRGDSAAYFCASSIGQLNTEAFFGQGTRLTVV.

This chain links TRBV27 with TRBJ2-3; 10 bases align to TRBD2. The CDR3 consists of 15 residues. Germline V gene sequence: CDR1 MNHEY, CDR2 SMNVEV (reference sequence). J lost 11 bases, V lost 2 bases, and 10 bases had no gene match. In nucleotides, the CDR3 is TGTGCCAGCAGTTTAGGGCTAGCGGGGGACCAGAAGCAGTATTTT. It codes for CASSLGLAGDQKQYF.

The chain couples TRBV7-2 to TRBJ2-7, with D possibly matching TRBD2 (5 bases). Germline V gives CDR1 SGHTA, CDR2 FQGNSA. V was cut by 5 bases and J by 8 bases, with 13 bases left in between. The CDR3 sequence is 12 residues long. The chain's CDR3 is CASSPPEVKQYF. CDR3 sequence (DNA): TGTGCCAGCAGCCCCCCGGAGGTTAAGCAGTACTTC. The complete variable domain, with remaining parts taken from reference TRBV7-2 and TRBJ2-7, reads GAGVSQSPSNKVTEKGKDVELRCDPISGHTALYWYRQSLGQGLEFLIYFQGNSAPDKSGLPSDRFSAERTGGSVSTLTIQRTQQEDSAVYLCASSPPEVKQYFGPGTRLTVT.

CDR3 coding DNA: TGTGCCAGCAGTTTACCTGGGGGGGGCGCCAACAATGAGCAGTTCTTC. Amino acid sequence: CASSLPGGGANNEQFF. This chain joins TRBV5-4 and TRBJ2-1, with D possibly being TRBD2 (7 bases). Per the germline V gene, CDR1 is SGHNT and CDR2 is YYREEE (reference sequence). V was cut by 5 bases and J by 5 bases, with 20 bases left in between. This CDR3 has 16 residues.

This chain links TRBV30 with TRBJ2-1; D may be TRBD2 (7 bases). Trimming stripped 0 bases from V and 14 bases from J, with 17 bases between. Germline CDR1 is GTSNPN and CDR2 is SVGIG (reference sequence). The CDR3 totals 13 residues. The CDR3, as DNA: TGTGCCTGGAGTGTTGGGGGGGCGGGGGAGGAGTTCTTC. Its protein is CAWSVGGAGEEFF. Filled out from reference TRBV30 and TRBJ2-1, the complete variable domain reads SQTIHQWPATLVQPVGSPLSLECTVEGTSNPNLYWYRQAAGRGLQLLFYSVGIGQISSEVPQNLSASRPQDRQFILSSKKLLLSDSGFYLCAWSVGGAGEEFFGPGTRLTVL.

V usage is TRBV7-6 and J usage is TRBJ1-2, with a weak D call TRBD1 (5 bases). The V gene's germline CDR1 is SGHVS and CDR2 FNYEAQ. Trimming took 0 bases from V and 8 from J, leaving 25 bases between them. The CDR3 is made up of 18 amino acids. In nucleotides, the CDR3 is TGTGCCAGCAGCTTAGCCAAGGCTATCGATCCAGGATCAGGGGGCTACACCTTC. Amino acids: CASSLAKAIDPGSGGYTF.

The V and J genes are TRBV4-2 and TRBJ2-3; 7 bases are shared with TRBD1. V shed 1 base and J 0 bases; nucleotides not matched to a gene: 4. CDR1 and CDR2 (germline): LGHNA, YNFKEQ. The CDR3 has 16 residues. The chain's CDR3 is CASSQGPTGSTDTQYF. In DNA, the CDR3 is TGTGCCAGCAGCCAAGGTCCGACAGGGAGCACAGATACGCAGTATTTT.

J is TRBJ2-7 and V is TRBV5-5, with D tentatively TRBD2 (6 bases). The CDR3 contains 15 residues. Trimming stripped 0 bases from V and 0 bases from J, with 10 bases between. CDR1 and CDR2 from the germline V gene are SGHKS and YYEKEE (reference sequence). CDR3 protein: CASSLEGLSSYEQYF. The CDR3 nucleotides are TGTGCCAGCAGCTTGGAGGGACTGAGCTCCTACGAGCAGTACTTC. The variable domain in full, with the rest retrieved from reference TRBV5-5 and TRBJ2-7, is DAGVTQSPTHLIKTRGQQVTLRCSPISGHKSVSWYQQVLGQGPQFIFQYYEKEERGRGNFPDRFSARQFPNYSSELNVNALLLGDSALYLCASSLEGLSSYEQYFGPGTRLTVT.

CDR3 in DNA: TGTGCCAGCAGCGCCGGACAGGGGCGAGATGGCTACACCTTC. It is translated as CASSAGQGRDGYTF. The chain links TRBV9 to TRBJ1-2; 9 bases are shared with TRBD1. CDR1 is SGDLS and CDR2 is YYNGEE in the germline V gene. The CDR3 extends over 14 amino acids. After removal of 3 bases from V and 6 bases from J, the junction contained 6 bases not matched to a gene.

V usage is TRBV6-6 and J usage is TRBJ2-7; 11 positions match TRBD1. The germline V gene has CDR1 MNHNY and CDR2 SVGAGI (reference sequence). Unmatched junction bases numbered 9, after V lost 7 bases and J lost 1 base. There are 16 residues in the CDR3. The CDR3, as DNA: TGTGCCAGCAAGGACAGGGGGCGATTTCAATCCTACGAGCAGTACTTC. Amino acid sequence: CASKDRGRFQSYEQYF.